These T cell receptor beta chains were read from a single sample in a study of T cells in tuberculosis. Clones were sequenced by immunoSEQ multiplex PCR, and TCRdb holds only the in-frame ones, with some missing. The sample shows 25,000 to 35,000 clones, roughly 94% of them seen only once. The sequenced sample consisted of PBMCs. The receptors stem from a donor aged 10-30 years with latent tuberculosis or without tuberculosis infection. Each CDR3 is given with its conserved first and last residue. A D gene is named only where the DNA matches it firmly. Expanded clones get a size class; other rows say once, few or many, or leave the size out.

J,V,size,D,DNA,CDR3
TRBJ1-1,TRBV5-1,-,TRBD1,TGCGCCAGCAGCCTCGGACAGGGTTGGGACACTGAAGCTTTCTTT,CASSLGQGWDTEAFF
TRBJ2-7,TRBV27,-,TRBD1,TGTGCCAGCAGTAAGGGGACAGGGTTGATCGAGCAGTACTTC,CASSKGTGLIEQYF
TRBJ2-2,TRBV4-2,-,-,TGTGCCAGCAGCCACGGATTACAGGGCCCCGGGGAGCTGTTTTTT,CASSHGLQGPGELFF
TRBJ2-1,TRBV11-2,-,-,TGTGCCAGCAGCTTAGGACTCCTCGGGGAGCAGTTCTTC,CASSLGLLGEQFF
TRBJ1-5,TRBV11-2,-,-,TGTGCCAGCAGCCGACAGCCCGATGGGCCCCAGCATTTT,CASSRQPDGPQHF
TRBJ2-3,TRBV5-1,-,-,TGCGCCAGCAGCCCTTCCGGGAGCACAGATACGCAGTATTTT,CASSPSGSTDTQYF
TRBJ2-7,TRBV7-9,once,TRBD2,TGTGCCAGCAGCTTAAAAAGGGAGGGGACCTACGAGCAGTACTTC,CASSLKREGTYEQYF
TRBJ2-2,TRBV5-4,-,-,TGTGCCAGCAGCCCCTCAACAGGGTACCCCGGGGAGCTGTTTTTT,CASSPSTGYPGELFF
TRBJ2-7,TRBV15,-,TRBD1,TGTGCCACCAGCAGGACAGGGGGCTACGAGCAGTACTTC,CATSRTGGYEQYF
TRBJ1-5,TRBV19,-,-,TGTGCCAGTAGTATGATTTTGCGGATTAGCAATCAGCCCCAGCATTTT,CASSMILRISNQPQHF
TRBJ2-3,TRBV2,-,-,TGTGCCAGCAGGAACACGGTAGCGGCAGATACGCAGTATTTT,CASRNTVAADTQYF
TRBJ2-2,TRBV10-3,few,TRBD2,TGTGCCATCAGTCCGACTAGCGGGACCGGGGAGCTGTTTTTT,CAISPTSGTGELFF
TRBJ1-4,TRBV28,-,-,TGTGCCAGCAGCGTTCGGACCCCGAAGGGAGGCGAAAAACTGTTTTTT,CASSVRTPKGGEKLFF
TRBJ1-2,TRBV18,once,-,TGTGCCAGCTCACAGGAAATCGCAGGGAACTATGGCTACACCTTC,CASSQEIAGNYGYTF
TRBJ2-3,TRBV25-1,-,-,TGTGCCAGCAGTGGAGAAGCGTATACGCAGTATTTT,CASSGEAYTQYF
TRBJ1-4,TRBV2,once,-,TGTGCCAGCAGCGCGGACATGGCTAATGAAAAACTGTTTTTT,CASSADMANEKLFF
TRBJ1-5,TRBV19,-,-,TGTGCCAGTAGTCCTTTAAGGGGGGGTCAGCCCCAGCATTTT,CASSPLRGGQPQHF
TRBJ1-2,TRBV18,-,-,TGTGCCAGCTCACCAGTAGAGGGAGCCTATGGCTACACCTTC,CASSPVEGAYGYTF
TRBJ2-7,TRBV4-2,-,-,TGTGCCAGCAGCCAAGACGCGGAGGACTGGTTCTACGAGCAGTACTTC,CASSQDAEDWFYEQYF
TRBJ2-7,TRBV5-1,-,TRBD2,TGCGCCAGCAGCTTGGCCGCAACTAGCGGATCCTACGAGCAGTACTTC,CASSLAATSGSYEQYF
TRBJ2-7,TRBV11-2,-,-,TGTGCCAGCAGCTTACGGTACGAGCAGTACTTC,CASSLRYEQYF
TRBJ2-7,TRBV28,-,TRBD1,TGTGCCAGCAGTACGGGACAGGCCTCCTACGAGCAGTACTTC,CASSTGQASYEQYF